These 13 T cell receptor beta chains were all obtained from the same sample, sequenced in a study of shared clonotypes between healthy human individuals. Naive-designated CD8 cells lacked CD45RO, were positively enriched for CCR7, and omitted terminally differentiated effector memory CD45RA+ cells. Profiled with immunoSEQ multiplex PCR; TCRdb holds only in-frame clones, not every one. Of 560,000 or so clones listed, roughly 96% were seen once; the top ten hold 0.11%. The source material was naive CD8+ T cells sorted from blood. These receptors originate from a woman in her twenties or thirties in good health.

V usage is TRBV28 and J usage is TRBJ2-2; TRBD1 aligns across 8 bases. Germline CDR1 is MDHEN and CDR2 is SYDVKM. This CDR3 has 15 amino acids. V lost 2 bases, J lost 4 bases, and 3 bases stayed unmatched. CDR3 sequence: CASSLRDRSTGELFF. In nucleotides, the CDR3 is TGTGCCAGCAGTTTAAGGGACAGGAGCACCGGGGAGCTGTTTTTT.

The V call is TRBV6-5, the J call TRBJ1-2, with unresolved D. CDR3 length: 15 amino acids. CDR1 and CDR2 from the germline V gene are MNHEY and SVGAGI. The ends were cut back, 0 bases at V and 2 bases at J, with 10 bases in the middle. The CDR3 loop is CASSYSGESNYGYTF. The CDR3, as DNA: TGTGCCAGCAGTTACTCTGGGGAGTCAAACTATGGCTACACCTTC.

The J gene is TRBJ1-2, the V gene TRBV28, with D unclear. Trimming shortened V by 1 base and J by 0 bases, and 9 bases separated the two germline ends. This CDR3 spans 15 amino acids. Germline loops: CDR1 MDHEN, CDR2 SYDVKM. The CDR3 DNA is TGTGCCAGCAGTTTATATCGGGGAACTAACTATGGCTACACCTTC. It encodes CASSLYRGTNYGYTF.

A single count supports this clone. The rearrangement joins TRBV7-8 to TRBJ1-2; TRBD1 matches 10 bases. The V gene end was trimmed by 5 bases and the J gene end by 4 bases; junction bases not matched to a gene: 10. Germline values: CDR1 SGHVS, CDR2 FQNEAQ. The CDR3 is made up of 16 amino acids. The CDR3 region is CASSQTGTGDFYGYTF. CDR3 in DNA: TGTGCCAGCAGCCAGACCGGGACAGGGGATTTCTATGGCTACACCTTC.

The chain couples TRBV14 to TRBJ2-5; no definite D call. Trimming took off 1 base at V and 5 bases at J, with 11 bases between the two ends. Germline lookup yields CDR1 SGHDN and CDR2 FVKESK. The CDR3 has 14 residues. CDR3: CASSQVAPGETQYF. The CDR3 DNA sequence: TGTGCCAGCAGCCAAGTTGCCCCCGGGGAGACCCAGTACTTC.

The CDR3 reads CAWSRIPFYEQYF. The CDR3 DNA reads TGTGCCTGGAGCCGGATACCATTCTACGAGCAGTACTTC. The gene calls are TRBV30 and TRBJ2-7; no clear D. Germline-derived CDR1 and CDR2 are GTSNPN and SVGIG (reference sequence). V was trimmed by 3 bases and J by 3 bases, leaving 12 bases between them. This CDR3 is built from 13 residues.

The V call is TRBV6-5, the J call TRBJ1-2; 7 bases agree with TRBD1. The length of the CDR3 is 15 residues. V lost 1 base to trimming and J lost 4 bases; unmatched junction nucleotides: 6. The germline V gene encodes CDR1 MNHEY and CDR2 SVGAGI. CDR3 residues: CASSYLEGQIYGYTF. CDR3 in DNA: TGTGCCAGCAGTTACTTAGAGGGACAGATCTATGGCTACACCTTC.

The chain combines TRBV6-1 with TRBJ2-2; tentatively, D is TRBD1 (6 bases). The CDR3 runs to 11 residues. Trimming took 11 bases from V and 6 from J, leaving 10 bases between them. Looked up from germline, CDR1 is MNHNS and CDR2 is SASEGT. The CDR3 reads CAGGGPGELFF. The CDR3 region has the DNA TGTGCCGGGGGCGGGCCCGGGGAGCTGTTTTTT.

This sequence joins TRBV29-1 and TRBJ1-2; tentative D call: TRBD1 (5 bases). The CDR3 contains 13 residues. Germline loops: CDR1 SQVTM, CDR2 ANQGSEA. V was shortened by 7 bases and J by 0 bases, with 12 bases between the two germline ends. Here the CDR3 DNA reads TGCAGCGCCAGGGACCCAGCTAACTATGGCTACACCTTC. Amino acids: CSARDPANYGYTF.

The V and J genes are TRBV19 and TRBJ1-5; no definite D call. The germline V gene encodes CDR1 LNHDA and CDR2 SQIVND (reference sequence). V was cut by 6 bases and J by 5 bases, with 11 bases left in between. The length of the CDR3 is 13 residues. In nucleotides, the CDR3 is TGTGCCAGTAGGTTAGGGCTTTATCAGCCCCAGCATTTT. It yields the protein CASRLGLYQPQHF. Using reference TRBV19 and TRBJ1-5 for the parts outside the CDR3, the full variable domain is DGGITQSPKYLFRKEGQNVTLSCEQNLNHDAMYWYRQDPGQGLRLIYYSQIVNDFQKGDIAEGYSVSREKKESFPLTVTSAQKNPTAFYLCASRLGLYQPQHFGDGTRLSIL.

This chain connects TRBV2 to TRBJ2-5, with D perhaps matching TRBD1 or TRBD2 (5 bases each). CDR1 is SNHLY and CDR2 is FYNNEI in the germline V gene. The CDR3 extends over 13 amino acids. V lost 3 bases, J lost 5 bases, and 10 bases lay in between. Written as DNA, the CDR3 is TGTGCCAGCAGTGATATAGGGGAGGAGACCCAGTACTTC. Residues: CASSDIGEETQYF.

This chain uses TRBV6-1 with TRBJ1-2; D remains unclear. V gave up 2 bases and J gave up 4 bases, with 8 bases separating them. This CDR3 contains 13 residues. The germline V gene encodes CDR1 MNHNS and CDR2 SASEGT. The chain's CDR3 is CASSERNFYGYTF. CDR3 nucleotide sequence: TGTGCCAGCAGTGAACGAAATTTCTATGGCTACACCTTC.

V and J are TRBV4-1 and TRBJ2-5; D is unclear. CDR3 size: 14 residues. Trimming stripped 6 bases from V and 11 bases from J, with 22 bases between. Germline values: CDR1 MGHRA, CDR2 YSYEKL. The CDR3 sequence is CASSHSLSLGEQYF. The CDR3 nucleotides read TGCGCCAGCAGTCACTCCCTGTCCTTGGGTGAGCAGTACTTC.